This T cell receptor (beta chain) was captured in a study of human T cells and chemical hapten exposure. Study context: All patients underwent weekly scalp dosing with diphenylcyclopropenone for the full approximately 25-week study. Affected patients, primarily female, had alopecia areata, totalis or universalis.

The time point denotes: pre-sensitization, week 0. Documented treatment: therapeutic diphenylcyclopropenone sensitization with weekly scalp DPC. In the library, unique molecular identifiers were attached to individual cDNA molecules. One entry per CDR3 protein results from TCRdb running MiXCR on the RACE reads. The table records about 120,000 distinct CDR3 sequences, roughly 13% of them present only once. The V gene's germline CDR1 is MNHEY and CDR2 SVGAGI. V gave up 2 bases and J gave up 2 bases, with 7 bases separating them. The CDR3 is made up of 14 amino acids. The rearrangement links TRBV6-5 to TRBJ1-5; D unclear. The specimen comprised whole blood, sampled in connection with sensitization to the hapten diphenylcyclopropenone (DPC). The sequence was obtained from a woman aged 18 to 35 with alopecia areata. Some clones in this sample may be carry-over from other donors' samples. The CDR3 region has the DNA TGTGCCAGCAGTTACCGCCGGGGCAATCAGCCCCAGCATTTT. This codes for CASSYRRGNQPQHF.